The 9 T cell receptor beta chains reported below all come from one sample, sequenced in a study of siplizumab effects on memory and regulatory T cells. Sequenced by immunoSEQ multiplex PCR; TCRdb stores in-frame clones only, minus some. The data contain roughly 10,000 clones, 46% of them singletons. These TCRs are of unknown antigen specificity. Coculturing of the mixed lymphocyte reaction cells was performed at 37°C for less than 7 days. Input material: CFSE-low (dividing) CD4+ T cells sorted from an allogeneic mixed lymphocyte reaction. These receptors came from a human donor in good health; the cells came from an allogeneic mixed lymphocyte reaction.

The V and J genes are TRBV6-1 and TRBJ1-2, with D unclear. Germline assignment: CDR1 MNHNS and CDR2 SASEGT. The CDR3 extends over 12 amino acids. V was clipped by 5 bases and J by 4 bases, with 8 bases between them. In DNA form, the CDR3 reads TGTGCCAGCAGTAGCTGGACCTATGGCTACACCTTC. Its translation: CASSSWTYGYTF.

This clone is labeled medium-sized. The V gene is TRBV5-1, the J gene TRBJ2-7; D might be TRBD2 (6 bases). This CDR3 is built from 14 residues. Germline V lookup: CDR1 SGHRS, CDR2 YFSETQ. The ends were cut back, 4 bases at V and 2 bases at J, with 13 bases in the middle. This chain's CDR3 is CASSISTSPYEQYF. Written as DNA, the CDR3 is TGCGCCAGCAGCATATCGACTAGTCCCTACGAGCAGTACTTC. Looking up the rest from reference TRBV5-1 and TRBJ2-7 gives the full variable domain: KAGVTQTPRYLIKTRGQQVTLSCSPISGHRSVSWYQQTPGQGLQFLFEYFSETQRNKGNFPGRFSGRQFSNSRSEMNVSTLELGDSALYLCASSISTSPYEQYFGPGTRLTVT.

The chain combines TRBV18 with TRBJ1-2; D perhaps matches TRBD1 (5 bases). V was clipped by 3 bases and J by 4 bases, with 18 bases between them. Germline V gene data show CDR1 as KGHSH and CDR2 as LQKENI. The CDR3 contains 16 residues. The DNA of the CDR3 is TGTGCCAGCTCACCCCGGGACCCGCGGTTGAGCTATGGCTACACCTTC. Translated: CASSPRDPRLSYGYTF.

This clone was picked up a small number of times. The chain recombines TRBV9 with TRBJ1-5; no firm D call. V lost 0 bases to trimming and J lost 8 bases, with 12 bases between them. Germline CDR1 is SGDLS and CDR2 is YYNGEE. The length of the CDR3 is 14 residues. CDR3 amino acids: CASSVDGLREPQHF. CDR3 bases: TGTGCCAGCAGCGTAGACGGGCTTAGGGAGCCCCAGCATTTT.

J is TRBJ2-1 and V is TRBV28; 7 nucleotides line up with TRBD1. The germline V gene has CDR1 MDHEN and CDR2 SYDVKM. This CDR3 contains 15 residues. The trim removed 3 bases at V and 4 bases at J, leaving 6 bases unmatched. The CDR3 is CASSFPGTVYNEQFF. In DNA, the CDR3 is TGTGCCAGCAGTTTCCCCGGGACAGTTTACAATGAGCAGTTCTTC.

This clone is judged medium-sized. The chain combines TRBV7-9 with TRBJ2-3, with TRBD2 matching 11 bases. The CDR3 runs 15 residues. The V gene end was trimmed by 5 bases and the J gene end by 3 bases; junction bases not matched to a gene: 4. Germline CDR1 and CDR2: SEHNR and FQNEAQ (reference sequence). The CDR3 DNA reads TGTGCCAGCAGCGTTAGCGGGAGGGCTACAGATACGCAGTATTTT. Its translation: CASSVSGRATDTQYF.

The chain couples TRBV4-1 to TRBJ2-1, with unresolved D. CDR3 length equals 17 residues. Germline loops: CDR1 MGHRA, CDR2 YSYEKL. The V end was cut by 0 bases, the J end by 8 bases, with 20 bases between. The CDR3 bases are TGCGCCAGCAGCCAAGAACGGGTCCGTAGAGGTTGGGATGAGCAGTTCTTC. Translating gives CASSQERVRRGWDEQFF.

Remarks on this clone: Other nucleotide sequences in the sample specify the same CDR3. This chain links TRBV5-1 with TRBJ1-1; D possibly corresponds to TRBD1 (6 bases). Looked up from germline, CDR1 is SGHRS and CDR2 is YFSETQ. This CDR3 comprises 17 residues. V was trimmed by 4 bases and J by 5 bases, leaving 24 bases between them. The CDR3 reads CASSPGGLGGQETEAFF. The DNA of the CDR3 is TGCGCCAGCAGCCCCGGGGGGCTGGGGGGGCAAGAGACTGAAGCTTTCTTT.

This clone was observed a few times. This chain joins TRBV5-4 and TRBJ2-7; D uncertain. Per the germline V gene, CDR1 is SGHNT and CDR2 is YYREEE (reference sequence). This CDR3 is built from 12 residues. The V and J ends lost 4 bases and 2 bases respectively, with 7 bases between them. As DNA, the CDR3 is TGTGCCAGCAGCGTGGGGACCTACGAGCAGTACTTC. Amino acids: CASSVGTYEQYF. Full variable domain (outside the CDR3, taken from reference TRBV5-4 and TRBJ2-7): ETGVTQSPTHLIKTRGQQVTLRCSSQSGHNTVSWYQQALGQGPQFIFQYYREEENGRGNFPPRFSGLQFPNYSSELNVNALELDDSALYLCASSVGTYEQYFGPGTRLTVT.